A single TCR beta chain is shown here with its context. The antigen is unknown. This entry is derived from a study of T cell repertoires in cytomegalovirus infection. Whole-study context: CMV infection together with matching HLA type was indicated by public TCR beta signatures.

TCRdb reprocessed the reads with MiXCR, giving one entry per CDR3 protein. Altogether about 310,000 distinct CDR3 sequences are present, around a quarter being singletons, with the ten largest covering 10% to 15%. The CDR3 has 13 residues. Trimming pared 8 bases from V and 8 bases from J, leaving 13 bases between. From germline, CDR1 is MNHEY and CDR2 SVGEGT. Study results and limitations: In two of eight donors, the top clonotype was HLA-C-restricted CMV-specific. Carriers of CMV plus the relevant HLA were identified by cumulative public TCR beta family frequency.

The chain employs TRBV6-2 or TRBV6-3 and TRBJ1-6, with unresolved D. Here the sequenced sample was cultured PBMCs, taken from culture after CMV antigen stimulation. The sequence was collected from a human donor in good health (CMV status not recorded). Some clones in this sample may be carry-over from other donors' samples. The CDR3 reads CASRMRPDSPLHF. DNA for the CDR3: TGTGCCAGCCGGATGAGGCCCGATTCACCCCTCCACTTT.